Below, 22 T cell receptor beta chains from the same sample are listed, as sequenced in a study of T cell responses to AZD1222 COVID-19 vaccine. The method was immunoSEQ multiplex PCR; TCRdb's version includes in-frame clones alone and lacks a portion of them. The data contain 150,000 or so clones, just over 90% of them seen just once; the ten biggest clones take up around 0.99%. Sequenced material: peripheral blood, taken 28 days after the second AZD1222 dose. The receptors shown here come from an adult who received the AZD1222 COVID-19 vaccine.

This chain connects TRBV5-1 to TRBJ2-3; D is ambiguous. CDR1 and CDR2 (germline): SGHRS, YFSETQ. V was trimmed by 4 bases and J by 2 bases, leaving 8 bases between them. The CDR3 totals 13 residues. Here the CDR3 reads CASSPLSTDTQYF. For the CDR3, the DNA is TGCGCCAGCAGCCCTCTCTCCACAGATACGCAGTATTTT.

This CDR3 is CASSLEGDTEAFF. In DNA, the CDR3 is TGTGCCAGCAGCTTAGAGGGGGACACTGAAGCTTTCTTT. The V and J genes are TRBV7-9 and TRBJ1-1, with D maybe TRBD1 (6 bases). Germline V gene lookup returns CDR1 SEHNR and CDR2 FQNEAQ (reference sequence). Trimming pared 1 base from V and 3 bases from J, leaving 6 bases between. CDR3 length equals 13 residues. Using reference TRBV7-9 and TRBJ1-1 for the parts outside the CDR3, the full variable domain is DTGVSQNPRHKITKRGQNVTFRCDPISEHNRLYWYRQTLGQGPEFLTYFQNEAQLEKSRLLSDRFSAERPKGSFSTLEIQRTEQGDSAMYLCASSLEGDTEAFFGQGTRLTVV.

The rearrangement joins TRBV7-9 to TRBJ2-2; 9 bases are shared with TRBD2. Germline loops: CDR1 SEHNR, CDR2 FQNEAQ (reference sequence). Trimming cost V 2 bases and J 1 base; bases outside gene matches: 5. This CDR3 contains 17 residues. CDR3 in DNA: TGTGCCAGCAGCTTAACCGCGGGGGGGCAGAACACCGGGGAGCTGTTTTTT. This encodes CASSLTAGGQNTGELFF.

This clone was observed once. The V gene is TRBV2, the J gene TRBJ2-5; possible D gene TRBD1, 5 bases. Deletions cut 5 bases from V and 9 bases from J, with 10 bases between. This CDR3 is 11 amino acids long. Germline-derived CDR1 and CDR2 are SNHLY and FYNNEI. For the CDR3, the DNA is TGTGCCAGCAGTATGCTAGGGGCCCAGTACTTC. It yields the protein CASSMLGAQYF.

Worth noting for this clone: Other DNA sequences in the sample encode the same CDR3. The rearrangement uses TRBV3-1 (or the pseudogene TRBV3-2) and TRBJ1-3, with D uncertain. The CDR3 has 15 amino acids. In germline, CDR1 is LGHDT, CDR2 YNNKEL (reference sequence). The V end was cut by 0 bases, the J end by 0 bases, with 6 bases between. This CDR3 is CASSQDWGSGNTIYF. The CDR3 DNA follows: TGTGCCAGCAGCCAAGATTGGGGCTCTGGAAACACCATATATTTT.

The CDR3 bases are TGTGCCAGCAGCCAAGTTGGGGCAGAGGAAGCTTTCTTT. Translating gives CASSQVGAEEAFF. The chain links TRBV4-2 to TRBJ1-1, with a tentative D call TRBD1 (5 bases). This CDR3 has 13 amino acids. V was pared by 1 base and J by 8 bases, with 11 bases between. The germline V gene has CDR1 LGHNA and CDR2 YNFKEQ.

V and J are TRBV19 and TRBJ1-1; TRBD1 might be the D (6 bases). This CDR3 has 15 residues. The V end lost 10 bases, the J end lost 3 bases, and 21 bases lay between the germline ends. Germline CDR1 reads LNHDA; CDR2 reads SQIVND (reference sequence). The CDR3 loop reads CATCPGHKGDTEAFF. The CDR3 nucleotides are TGTGCCACCTGTCCGGGCCATAAGGGGGACACTGAAGCTTTCTTT.

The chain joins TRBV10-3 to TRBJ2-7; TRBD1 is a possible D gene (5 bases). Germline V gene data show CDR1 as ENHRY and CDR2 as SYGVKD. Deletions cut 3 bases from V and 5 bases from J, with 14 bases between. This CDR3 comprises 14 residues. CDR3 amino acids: CAISESIGVNEQYF. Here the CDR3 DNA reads TGTGCCATCAGTGAATCAATAGGGGTTAACGAGCAGTACTTC.

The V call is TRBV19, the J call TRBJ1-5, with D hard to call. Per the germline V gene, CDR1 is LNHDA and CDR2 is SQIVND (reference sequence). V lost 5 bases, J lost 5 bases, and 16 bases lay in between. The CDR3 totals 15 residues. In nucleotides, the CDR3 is TGTGCCAGTAGTCCTGGTCCTGCGGGATATCAGCCCCAGCATTTT. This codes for CASSPGPAGYQPQHF.

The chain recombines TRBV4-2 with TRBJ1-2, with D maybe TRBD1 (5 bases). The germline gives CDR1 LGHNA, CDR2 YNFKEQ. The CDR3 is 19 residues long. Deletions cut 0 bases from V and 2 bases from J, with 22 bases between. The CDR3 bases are TGTGCCAGCAGCCAAGATTTGGCGGCTCTGGGGCATAAAAACTATGGCTACACCTTC. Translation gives CASSQDLAALGHKNYGYTF.

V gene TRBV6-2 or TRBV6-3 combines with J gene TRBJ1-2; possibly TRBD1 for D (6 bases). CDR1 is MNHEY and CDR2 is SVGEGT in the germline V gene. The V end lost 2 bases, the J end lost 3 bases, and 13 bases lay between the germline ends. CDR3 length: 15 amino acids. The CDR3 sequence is CASSYPRDTYYGYTF. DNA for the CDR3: TGTGCCAGCAGTTACCCACGGGACACATACTATGGCTACACCTTC.

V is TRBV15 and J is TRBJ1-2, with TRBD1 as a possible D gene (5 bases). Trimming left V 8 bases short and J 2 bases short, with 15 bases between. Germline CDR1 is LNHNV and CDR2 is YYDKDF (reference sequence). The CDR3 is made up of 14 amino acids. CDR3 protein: CATRTGGPNYGYTF. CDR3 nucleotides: TGTGCCACCCGTACTGGGGGACCAAACTATGGCTACACCTTC.

The CDR3 DNA sequence: TGCAGTGCGAGTAGCGGGGGGCGCTACGAGCAGTACTTC. Its protein product is CSASSGGRYEQYF. V gene TRBV20-1 combines with J gene TRBJ2-7; 10 positions agree with TRBD2. CDR1 is DFQATT, CDR2 SNEGSKA, per germline (reference sequence). This CDR3 comprises 13 residues. The V segment lost 6 bases and the J segment 3 bases; nucleotides outside the gene matches: 5.

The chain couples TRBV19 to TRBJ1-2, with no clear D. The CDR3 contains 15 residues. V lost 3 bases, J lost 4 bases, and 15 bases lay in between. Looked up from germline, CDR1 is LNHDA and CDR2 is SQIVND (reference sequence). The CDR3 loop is CASSIRPDSRYGYTF. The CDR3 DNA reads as TGTGCCAGTAGTATTCGACCGGATAGCCGCTATGGCTACACCTTC.

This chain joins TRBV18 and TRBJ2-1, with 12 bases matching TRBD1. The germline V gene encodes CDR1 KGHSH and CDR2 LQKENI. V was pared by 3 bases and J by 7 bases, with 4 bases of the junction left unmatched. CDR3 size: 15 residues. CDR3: CASSPRDRGRNEQFF. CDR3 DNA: TGTGCCAGCTCACCCCGGGACAGGGGGCGGAATGAGCAGTTCTTC.

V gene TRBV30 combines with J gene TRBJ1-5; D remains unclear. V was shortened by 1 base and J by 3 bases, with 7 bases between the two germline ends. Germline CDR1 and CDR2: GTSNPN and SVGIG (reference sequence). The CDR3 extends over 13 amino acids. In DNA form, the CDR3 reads TGTGCCTGGAGTGCCAGGACCAATCAGCCCCAGCATTTT. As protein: CAWSARTNQPQHF.

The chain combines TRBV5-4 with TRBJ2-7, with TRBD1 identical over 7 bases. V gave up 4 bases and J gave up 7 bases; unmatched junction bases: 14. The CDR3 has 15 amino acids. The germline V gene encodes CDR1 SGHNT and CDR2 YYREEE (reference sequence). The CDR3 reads CASSRDTGAGREQYF. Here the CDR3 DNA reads TGTGCCAGCAGCCGCGATACAGGGGCCGGGCGGGAGCAGTACTTC.

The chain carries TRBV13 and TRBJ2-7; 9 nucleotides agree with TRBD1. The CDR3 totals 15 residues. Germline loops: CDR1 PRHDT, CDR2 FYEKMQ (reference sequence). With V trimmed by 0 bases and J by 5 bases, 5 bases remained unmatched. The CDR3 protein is CASSLGGTGNHEQYF. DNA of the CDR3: TGTGCCAGCAGCTTAGGCGGGACAGGGAACCACGAGCAGTACTTC.

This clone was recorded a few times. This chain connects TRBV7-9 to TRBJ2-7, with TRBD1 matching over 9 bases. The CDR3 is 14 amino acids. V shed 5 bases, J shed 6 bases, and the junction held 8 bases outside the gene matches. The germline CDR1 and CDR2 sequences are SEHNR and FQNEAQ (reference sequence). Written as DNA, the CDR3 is TGTGCCAGCAGCGCGTACAGGGGGCAGGGCGAGCAGTACTTC. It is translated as CASSAYRGQGEQYF.

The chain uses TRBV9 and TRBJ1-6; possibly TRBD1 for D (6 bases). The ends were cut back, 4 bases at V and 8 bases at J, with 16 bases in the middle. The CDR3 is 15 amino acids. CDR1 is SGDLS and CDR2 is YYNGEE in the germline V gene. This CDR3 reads CASSPRDTRYSPLHF. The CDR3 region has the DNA TGTGCCAGCAGCCCCCGGGACACCCGATATTCACCCCTCCACTTT.

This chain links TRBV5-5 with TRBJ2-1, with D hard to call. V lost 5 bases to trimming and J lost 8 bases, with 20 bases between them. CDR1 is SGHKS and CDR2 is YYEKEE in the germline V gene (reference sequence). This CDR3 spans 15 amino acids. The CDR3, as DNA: TGTGCCAGCAGTCCCGACACCGCATATTACCATGAGCAGTTCTTC. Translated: CASSPDTAYYHEQFF. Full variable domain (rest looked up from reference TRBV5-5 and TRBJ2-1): DAGVTQSPTHLIKTRGQQVTLRCSPISGHKSVSWYQQVLGQGPQFIFQYYEKEERGRGNFPDRFSARQFPNYSSELNVNALLLGDSALYLCASSPDTAYYHEQFFGPGTRLTVL.

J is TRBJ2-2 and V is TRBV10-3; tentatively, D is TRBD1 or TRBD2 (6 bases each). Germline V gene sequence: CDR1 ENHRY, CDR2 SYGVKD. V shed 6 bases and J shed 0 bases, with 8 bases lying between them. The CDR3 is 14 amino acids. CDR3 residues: CAIREGANTGELFF. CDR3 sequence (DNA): TGTGCCATCAGGGAGGGGGCGAACACCGGGGAGCTGTTTTTT.